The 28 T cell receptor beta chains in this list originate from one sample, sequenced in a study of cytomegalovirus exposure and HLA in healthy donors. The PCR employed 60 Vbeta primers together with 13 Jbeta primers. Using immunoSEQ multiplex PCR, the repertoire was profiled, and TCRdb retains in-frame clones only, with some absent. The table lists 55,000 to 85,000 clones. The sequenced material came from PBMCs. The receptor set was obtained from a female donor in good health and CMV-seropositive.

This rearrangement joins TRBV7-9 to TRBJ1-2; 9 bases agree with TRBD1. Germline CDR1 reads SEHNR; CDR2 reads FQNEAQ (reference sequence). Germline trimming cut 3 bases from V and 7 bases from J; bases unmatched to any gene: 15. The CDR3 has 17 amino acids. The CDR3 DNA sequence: TGTGCCAGCAGCTTGAAGGGACAGGGAAAATCTGTTCGTGGCTACACCTTC. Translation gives CASSLKGQGKSVRGYTF.

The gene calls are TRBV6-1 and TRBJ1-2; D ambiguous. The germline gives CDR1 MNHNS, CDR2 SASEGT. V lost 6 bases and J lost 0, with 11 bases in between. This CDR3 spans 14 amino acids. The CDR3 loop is CASRTRVSNYGYTF. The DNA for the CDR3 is TGTGCCAGCAGAACGAGGGTGTCTAACTATGGCTACACCTTC.

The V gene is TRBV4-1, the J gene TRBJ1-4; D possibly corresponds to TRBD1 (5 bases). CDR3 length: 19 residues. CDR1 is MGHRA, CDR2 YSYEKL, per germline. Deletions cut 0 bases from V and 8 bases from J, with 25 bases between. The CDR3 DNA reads TGCGCCAGCAGCCAAGATCATACCGTCGACAGATACGACCTGGAAAAACTGTTTTTT. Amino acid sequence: CASSQDHTVDRYDLEKLFF.

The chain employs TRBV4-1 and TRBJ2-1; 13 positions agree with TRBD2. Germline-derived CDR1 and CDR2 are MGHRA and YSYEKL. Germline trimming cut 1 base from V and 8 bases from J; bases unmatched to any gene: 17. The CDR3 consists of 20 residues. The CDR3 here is CASSQGKISGLAGYGYEQFF. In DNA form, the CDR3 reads TGCGCCAGCAGCCAAGGCAAGATATCGGGACTAGCGGGGTACGGGTATGAGCAGTTCTTC.

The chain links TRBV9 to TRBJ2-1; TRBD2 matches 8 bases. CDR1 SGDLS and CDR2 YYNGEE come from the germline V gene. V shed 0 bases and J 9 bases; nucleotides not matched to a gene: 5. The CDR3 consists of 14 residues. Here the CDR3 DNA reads TGTGCCAGCAGCGTAGGGCGGGGGGCGCCTGAGCAGTTCTTC. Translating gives CASSVGRGAPEQFF.

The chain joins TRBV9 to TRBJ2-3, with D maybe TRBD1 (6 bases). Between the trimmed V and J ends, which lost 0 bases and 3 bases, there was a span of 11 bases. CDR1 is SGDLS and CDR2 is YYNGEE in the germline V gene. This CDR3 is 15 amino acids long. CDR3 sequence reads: CASSVEGHSTDTQYF. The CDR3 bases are TGTGCCAGCAGCGTAGAGGGACACTCTACAGATACGCAGTATTTT.

The DNA of the CDR3 is TGTGCCAGCAGCGCCGGGACAGGGGGCGCGGGAGAGTCTGGCTACACCTTC. This encodes CASSAGTGGAGESGYTF. V and J are TRBV5-4 and TRBJ1-2, with 12 positions matching TRBD1. Germline CDR1 and CDR2: SGHNT and YYREEE (reference sequence). The CDR3 runs 17 residues. The trim removed 4 bases at V and 7 bases at J, leaving 14 bases unmatched.

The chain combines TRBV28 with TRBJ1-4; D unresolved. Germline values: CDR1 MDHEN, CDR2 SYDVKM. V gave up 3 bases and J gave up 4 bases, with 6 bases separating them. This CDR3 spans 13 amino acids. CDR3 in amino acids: CASSFGGNEKLFF. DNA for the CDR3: TGTGCCAGCAGTTTCGGTGGTAATGAAAAACTGTTTTTT.

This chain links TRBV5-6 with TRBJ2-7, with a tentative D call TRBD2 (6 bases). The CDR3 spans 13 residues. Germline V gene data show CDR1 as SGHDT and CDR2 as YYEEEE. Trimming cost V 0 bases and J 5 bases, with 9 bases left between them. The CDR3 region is CASSLGLGDEQYF. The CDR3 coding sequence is TGTGCCAGCAGCTTGGGACTAGGAGACGAGCAGTACTTC.

This CDR3 reads CASSQLGDQETQYF. As DNA, the CDR3 is TGTGCCAGCAGCCAACTAGGGGACCAAGAGACCCAGTACTTC. The chain employs TRBV4-2 and TRBJ2-5, with D tentatively TRBD1 (5 bases). Germline loops: CDR1 LGHNA, CDR2 YNFKEQ. The V end lost 2 bases, the J end lost 0 bases, and 7 bases lay between the germline ends. The CDR3 is 14 amino acids.

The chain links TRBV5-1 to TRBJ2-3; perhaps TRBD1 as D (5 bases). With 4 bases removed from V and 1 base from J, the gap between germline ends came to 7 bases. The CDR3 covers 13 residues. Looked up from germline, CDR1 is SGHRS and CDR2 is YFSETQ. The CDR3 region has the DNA TGCGCCAGCAGCCTACAGGGCACAGATACGCAGTATTTT. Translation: CASSLQGTDTQYF. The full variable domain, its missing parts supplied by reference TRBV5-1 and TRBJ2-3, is KAGVTQTPRYLIKTRGQQVTLSCSPISGHRSVSWYQQTPGQGLQFLFEYFSETQRNKGNFPGRFSGRQFSNSRSEMNVSTLELGDSALYLCASSLQGTDTQYFGPGTRLTVL.

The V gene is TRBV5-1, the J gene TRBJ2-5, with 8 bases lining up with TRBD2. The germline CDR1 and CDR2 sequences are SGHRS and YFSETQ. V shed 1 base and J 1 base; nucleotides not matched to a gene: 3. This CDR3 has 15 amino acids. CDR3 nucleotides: TGCGCCAGCAGCTTGACGGGGGGGATCCAAGAGACCCAGTACTTC. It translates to CASSLTGGIQETQYF. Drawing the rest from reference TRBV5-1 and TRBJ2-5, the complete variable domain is KAGVTQTPRYLIKTRGQQVTLSCSPISGHRSVSWYQQTPGQGLQFLFEYFSETQRNKGNFPGRFSGRQFSNSRSEMNVSTLELGDSALYLCASSLTGGIQETQYFGPGTRLLVL.

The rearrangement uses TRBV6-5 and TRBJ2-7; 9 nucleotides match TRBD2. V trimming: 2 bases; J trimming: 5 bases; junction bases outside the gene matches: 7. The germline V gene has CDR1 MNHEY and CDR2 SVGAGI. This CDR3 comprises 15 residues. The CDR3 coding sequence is TGTGCCAGCAGTTACGGGGCTAGCGGGACCAACGAGCAGTACTTC. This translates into CASSYGASGTNEQYF.

CDR3 protein: CASSLREASGYEQFF. The CDR3 nucleotides read TGCGCCAGCAGCCTACGGGAGGCCTCGGGCTATGAGCAGTTCTTC. V gene TRBV4-1 combines with J gene TRBJ2-1; 7 bases agree with TRBD2. Germline CDR1 is MGHRA and CDR2 is YSYEKL. This CDR3 contains 15 residues. Trimming cost V 4 bases and J 8 bases; bases outside gene matches: 11.

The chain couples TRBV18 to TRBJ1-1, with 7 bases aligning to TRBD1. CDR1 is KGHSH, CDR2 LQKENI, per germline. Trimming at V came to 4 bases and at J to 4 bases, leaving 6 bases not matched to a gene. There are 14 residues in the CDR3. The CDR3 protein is CASSQQGWGTEAFF. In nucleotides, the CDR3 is TGTGCCAGCTCACAACAGGGGTGGGGCACTGAAGCTTTCTTT.

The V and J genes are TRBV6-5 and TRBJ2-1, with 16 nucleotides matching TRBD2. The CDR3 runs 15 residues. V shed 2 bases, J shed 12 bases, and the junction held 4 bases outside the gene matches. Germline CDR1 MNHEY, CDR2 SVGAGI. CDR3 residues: CASSYGTSGGAGQFF. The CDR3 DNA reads TGTGCCAGCAGTTACGGGACTAGCGGGGGGGCCGGGCAGTTCTTC.

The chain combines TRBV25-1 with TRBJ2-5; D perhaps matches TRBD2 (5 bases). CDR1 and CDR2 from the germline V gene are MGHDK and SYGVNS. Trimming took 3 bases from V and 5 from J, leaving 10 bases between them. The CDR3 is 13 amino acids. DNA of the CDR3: TGTGCCAGCAGTGAGTCGGGGTCGGAGACCCAGTACTTC. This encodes CASSESGSETQYF.

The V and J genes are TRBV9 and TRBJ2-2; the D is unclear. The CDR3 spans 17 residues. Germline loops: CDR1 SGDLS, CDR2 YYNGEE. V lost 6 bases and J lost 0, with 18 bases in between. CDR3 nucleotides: TGTGCCAGCACCTACTCTCCTATAGCCGCGAACACCGGGGAGCTGTTTTTT. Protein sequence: CASTYSPIAANTGELFF.

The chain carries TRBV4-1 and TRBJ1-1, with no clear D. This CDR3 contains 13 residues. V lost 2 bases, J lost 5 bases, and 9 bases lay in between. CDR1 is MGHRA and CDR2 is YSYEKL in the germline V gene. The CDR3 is CASSQRVTTEAFF. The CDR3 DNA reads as TGCGCCAGCAGCCAACGGGTTACAACTGAAGCTTTCTTT.

CDR3 residues: CASSQDSQETQYF. The DNA for the CDR3 is TGTGCCAGCAGCCAAGATTCGCAAGAGACCCAGTACTTC. This rearrangement joins TRBV4-2 to TRBJ2-5; D call uncertain. The length of the CDR3 is 13 residues. The V gene's germline CDR1 is LGHNA and CDR2 YNFKEQ. V was pared by 0 bases and J by 2 bases, with 4 bases between.

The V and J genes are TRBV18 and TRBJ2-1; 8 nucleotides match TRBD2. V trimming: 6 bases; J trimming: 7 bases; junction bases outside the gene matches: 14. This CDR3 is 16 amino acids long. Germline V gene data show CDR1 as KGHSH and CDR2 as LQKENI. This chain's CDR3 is CASSPPRAGGGNEQFF. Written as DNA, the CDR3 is TGTGCCAGCTCCCCCCCTCGGGCGGGGGGCGGGAATGAGCAGTTCTTC.

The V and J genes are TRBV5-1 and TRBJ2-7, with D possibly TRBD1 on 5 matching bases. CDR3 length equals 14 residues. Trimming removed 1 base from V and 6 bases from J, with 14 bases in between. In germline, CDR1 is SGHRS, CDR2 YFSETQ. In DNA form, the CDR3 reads TGCGCCAGCAGCTTGTTCGGGCAGGGTGGCGAGCAGTACTTC. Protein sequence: CASSLFGQGGEQYF.

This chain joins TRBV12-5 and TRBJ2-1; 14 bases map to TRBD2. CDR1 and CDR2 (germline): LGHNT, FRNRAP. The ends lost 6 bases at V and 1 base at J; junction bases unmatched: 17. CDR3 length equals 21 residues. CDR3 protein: CASGSLPTGLAGAWSYNEQFF. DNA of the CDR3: TGTGCTAGTGGCTCCCTCCCAACGGGACTAGCGGGAGCGTGGTCCTACAATGAGCAGTTCTTC.

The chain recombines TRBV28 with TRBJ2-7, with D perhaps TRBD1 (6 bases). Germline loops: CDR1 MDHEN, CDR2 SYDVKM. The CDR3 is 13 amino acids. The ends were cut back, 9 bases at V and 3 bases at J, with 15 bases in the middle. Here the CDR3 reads CASRKGVLYEQYF. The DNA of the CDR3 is TGTGCCAGTCGCAAGGGGGTCCTCTACGAGCAGTACTTC.

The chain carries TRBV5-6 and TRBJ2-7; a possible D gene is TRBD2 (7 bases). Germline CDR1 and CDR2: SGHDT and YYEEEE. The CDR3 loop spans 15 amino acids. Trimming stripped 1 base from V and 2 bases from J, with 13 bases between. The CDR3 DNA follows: TGTGCCAGCAGCTTGTTTGGGGGGGGCGCCTACGAGCAGTACTTC. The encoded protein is CASSLFGGGAYEQYF.

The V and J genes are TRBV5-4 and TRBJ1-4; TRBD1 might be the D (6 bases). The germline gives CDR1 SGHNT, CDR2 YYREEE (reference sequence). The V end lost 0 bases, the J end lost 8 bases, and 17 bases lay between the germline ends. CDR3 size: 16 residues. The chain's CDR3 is CASSLDQGRRGEKLFF. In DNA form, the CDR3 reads TGTGCCAGCAGCTTGGACCAGGGGCGGCGCGGAGAAAAACTGTTTTTT.

The CDR3 region is CASSHPGQGTGANVLTF. In DNA, the CDR3 is TGCGCCAGCAGCCACCCGGGACAGGGAACTGGGGCCAACGTCCTGACTTTC. This chain uses TRBV4-1 with TRBJ2-6, with TRBD1 identical over 9 bases. The CDR3 extends over 17 amino acids. CDR1 and CDR2 from the germline V gene are MGHRA and YSYEKL. With V trimmed by 3 bases and J by 2 bases, 5 bases remained unmatched.

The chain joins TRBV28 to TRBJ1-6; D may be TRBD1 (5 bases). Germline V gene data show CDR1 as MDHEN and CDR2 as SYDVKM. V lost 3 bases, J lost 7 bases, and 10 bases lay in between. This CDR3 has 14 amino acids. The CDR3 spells CASSFGGVNSPLHF. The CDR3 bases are TGTGCCAGCAGTTTCGGAGGGGTCAATTCACCCCTCCACTTT.